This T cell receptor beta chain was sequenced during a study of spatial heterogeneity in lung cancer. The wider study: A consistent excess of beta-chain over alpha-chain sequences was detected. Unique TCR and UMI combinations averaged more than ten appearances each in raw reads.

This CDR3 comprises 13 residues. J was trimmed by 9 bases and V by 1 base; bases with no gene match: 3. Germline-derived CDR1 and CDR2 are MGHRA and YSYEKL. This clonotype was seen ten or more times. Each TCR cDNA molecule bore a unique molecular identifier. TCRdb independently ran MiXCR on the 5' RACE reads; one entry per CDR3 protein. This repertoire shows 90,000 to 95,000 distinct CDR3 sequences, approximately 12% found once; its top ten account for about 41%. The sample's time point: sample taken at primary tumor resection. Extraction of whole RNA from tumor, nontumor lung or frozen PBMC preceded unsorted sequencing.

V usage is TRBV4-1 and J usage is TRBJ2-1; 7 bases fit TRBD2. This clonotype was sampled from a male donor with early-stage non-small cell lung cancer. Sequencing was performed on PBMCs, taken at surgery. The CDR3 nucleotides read TGCGCCAGCAGCCAAGTACCGGGGGGTGAGCAGTTCTTC. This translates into CASSQVPGGEQFF.